The T cell receptor (beta chain) under discussion was sequenced for a study of tumor-infiltrating lymphocytes in primary liver carcinoma. The CDR3 is made up of 17 amino acids. The germline CDR1 and CDR2 sequences are SGHRS and YFSETQ. As for this clonotype: Antigen unknown. The germline gene is not matched at one end of the junction; a read error may be the cause.

Whole-study findings and limits: Among top clones, only about 7-25% appeared in all five tumor regions.

Co-extraction yielded RNA and DNA from approximately 22-30 mg of unsorted bulk tissue. A constant-region primer served to make TCR beta cDNA from about 490 ng total RNA. Slightly modified ARM-PCR served as the procedure for the TCR beta libraries. These libraries came from three rounds of nested multiplex PCR. It was with TRBV1-TRBV30 forward primers and a C-beta reverse primer that the first two PCR rounds were run, at about 10 cycles each. MiXCR, applied by TCRdb to the multiplex PCR reads, yields one record per CDR3 protein. The sample lists about 190,000 distinct CDR3 sequences; around 81% were seen once.

Sequenced sample: tumor tissue from primary liver carcinoma. This sequence joins TRBV5-1 and TRBJ2-5; 7 nucleotides line up with TRBD2. This TCR was sampled from a man aged 40-49 years with primary liver carcinoma and hepatitis B virus infection. DNA of the CDR3: TGCGCCAGCAGCTTAATGAATATCGGGAGGCCAGAAGAGGCCCAGTACTTC. Protein: CASSLMNIGRPEEAQYF. Full variable domain (missing parts from reference TRBV5-1 and TRBJ2-5): KAGVTQTPRYLIKTRGQQVTLSCSPISGHRSVSWYQQTPGQGLQFLFEYFSETQRNKGNFPGRFSGRQFSNSRSEMNVSTLELGDSALYLCASSLMNIGRPEEAQYFGPGTRLLVL.